At least ten counts were recorded for the clone carrying this TCR beta chain. Its antigen is not known. This CDR3 is 14 amino acids long. Looked up from germline, CDR1 is LGHDT and CDR2 is YNNKEL (reference sequence). V dropped 4 bases and J dropped 6; count of bases not matched to a gene: 6. Researchers made TCR beta libraries by using iRepertoire HTBI primers and running Arm-PCR on CDR3 regions. How the authors handled the data: The samples yielded about 63 TRBV and more than eleven TRBJ segments. From the multiplex PCR reads, TCRdb called clonotypes with MiXCR, one entry per CDR3 protein. In this record, the V and J calls reflect TCRdb's handling and not the investigators' own analysis. Altogether approximately 350,000 distinct CDR3 sequences are present, about 23% being singletons, with the ten largest covering about 29%. Time point denoted: persistent/refractory GD, antithyroid drugs over 5 years with positive TRAb. The TCR library was made from RNA extracted from PBMCs.

This record comes from a study of regulatory T cells in long-lasting Graves disease. Regarding the study as a whole: Preferential use of TRBV28, TRBJ1-2 and TRBJ2-5 was seen in persistent disease. Whereas new patients shared some 970 public clonotypes, persistent patients shared more, at 2,500 to 3,500.

The source material was peripheral blood mononuclear cells (PBMCs), sampled when the disease was refractory, from a patient treated with antithyroid drugs. The gene calls are TRBV3-1 and TRBJ2-5; 9 bases are shared with TRBD1. This receptor was obtained from a woman in her 40s with Graves disease. The chain's CDR3 is CASSRGQGRQTQYF. CDR3 DNA sequence: TGTGCCAGCAGCCGCGGACAGGGGAGGCAGACCCAGTACTTC.